Shown below are 32 T cell receptor beta chains from a single sample sequenced in a study of T cell repertoires in cytomegalovirus infection. The antigens these receptors bind are not known. TCRdb analysed the reads with MiXCR anew, one entry per CDR3 protein. The repertoire has fewer than 1,000,000 distinct CDR3 sequences, around 32% of them found once; the top ten carry about an eighth. The source was cultured CD8+ T cells from PBMCs, collected from culture after CMV antigen stimulation. These receptors were collected from a human donor in good health (CMV status not recorded). Some clones in this sample may be carry-over from other donors' samples.

The rearrangement uses TRBV5-8 and TRBJ1-1, with TRBD1 matching over 9 bases. V was pared by 4 bases and J by 0 bases, with 7 bases of the junction left unmatched. CDR3 size: 16 residues. CDR1 is SGHTS and CDR2 is YDEGEE in the germline V gene. This CDR3 reads CASSPDWDRVNTEAFF. In nucleotides, the CDR3 is TGTGCCAGCAGCCCTGATTGGGACAGGGTGAACACTGAAGCTTTCTTT.

This clonotype was seen ten or more times. The chain joins TRBV7-8 to TRBJ2-7, with 11 bases matching TRBD1. The length of the CDR3 is 15 residues. Germline trimming cut 5 bases from V and 2 bases from J; bases unmatched to any gene: 5. In germline, CDR1 is SGHVS, CDR2 FQNEAQ. CDR3 region: CASSPGTGGPYEQYF. The CDR3 DNA is TGTGCCAGCAGCCCCGGGACAGGGGGACCCTACGAGCAGTACTTC. The complete variable domain, with remaining parts taken from reference TRBV7-8 and TRBJ2-7, reads GAGVSQSPRYKVAKRGQDVALRCDPISGHVSLFWYQQALGQGPEFLTYFQNEAQLDKSGLPSDRFFAERPEGSVSTLKIQRTQQEDSAVYLCASSPGTGGPYEQYFGPGTRLTVT.

This clonotype was detected a few times. The chain is built from TRBV6-2 or TRBV6-3 and TRBJ2-5, with TRBD2 identical over 8 bases. J gave up 10 bases and V 6 bases, and 7 bases lay outside the gene matches. The CDR3 contains 12 residues. Looked up from germline, CDR1 is MNHEY and CDR2 is SVGEGT. CDR3 nucleotide sequence: TGTGCCAGCAGCTTTAGCGGGGTTAGCCAGTACTTC. Translating it yields CASSFSGVSQYF.

V is TRBV7-9 and J is TRBJ2-1; D possibly matches TRBD1 or TRBD2 (6 bases each). The length of the CDR3 is 15 residues. V lost 0 bases to trimming and J lost 6 bases, with 12 bases between them. Germline-derived CDR1 and CDR2 are SEHNR and FQNEAQ (reference sequence). CDR3 region: CASSLAGGLVNEQFF. DNA of the CDR3: TGTGCCAGCAGCTTAGCGGGGGGCCTCGTCAATGAGCAGTTCTTC.

This clonotype was observed a handful of times. This chain links TRBV13 with TRBJ2-5; 10 bases line up with TRBD2. Per germline, CDR1 PRHDT and CDR2 FYEKMQ (reference sequence). The CDR3 runs 15 residues. J lost 2 bases, V lost 4 bases, and 4 bases had no gene match. The CDR3, as DNA: TGTGCCAGCAGCTACCGGACTAGCGGACAAGAGACCCAGTACTTC. It specifies CASSYRTSGQETQYF.

A word on this clonotype: A much larger clone is a single base away; this may be a read error. The V and J genes are TRBV7-2 and TRBJ1-2; maybe TRBD1 (6 bases). The CDR3 has 13 residues. CDR1 and CDR2 from the germline V gene are SGHTA and FQGNSA. Written as DNA, the CDR3 is TGTGCCAACAGCTTACGCCAGGGGTATGGCTACACCTTC. Protein product: CANSLRQGYGYTF.

This clonotype turned up a few times. This chain links TRBV5-4 with TRBJ2-1, with D maybe TRBD1 (6 bases). Per the germline V gene, CDR1 is SGHNT and CDR2 is YYREEE (reference sequence). This CDR3 has 20 amino acids. Trimming took off 0 bases at V and 4 bases at J, with 26 bases between the two ends. CDR3 sequence reads: CASSLDQGINYLRKYNEQFF. As DNA, the CDR3 is TGTGCCAGCAGCTTGGACCAGGGGATCAATTACCTCAGGAAATACAATGAGCAGTTCTTC.

This clonotype has just a few counts. The genes are TRBV28 and TRBJ2-5; 8 positions match TRBD1. Germline values: CDR1 MDHEN, CDR2 SYDVKM. J gave up 3 bases and V 5 bases, and 5 bases lay outside the gene matches. The length of the CDR3 is 14 residues. CDR3: CASSIQGAKETQYF. CDR3 DNA: TGTGCCAGCAGTATTCAGGGGGCGAAAGAGACCCAGTACTTC.

The CDR3 protein is CASSSRVTGRLTGELFF. CDR3 DNA: TGTGCCAGCAGTTCAAGGGTGACGGGCAGACTGACCGGGGAGCTGTTTTTT. The chain carries TRBV28 and TRBJ2-2; D remains unclear. V lost 4 bases to trimming and J lost 5 bases, with 20 bases between them. The CDR3 spans 17 residues. Germline V gene data show CDR1 as MDHEN and CDR2 as SYDVKM.

The CDR3 is CASRTGNRMNTEAFF. As DNA, the CDR3 is TGTGCCAGCCGGACGGGAAACAGGATGAACACTGAAGCTTTCTTT. V gene TRBV3-1 combines with J gene TRBJ1-1; a weak D match, TRBD1 (5 bases). Trimming left V 8 bases short and J 0 bases short, with 16 bases between. The CDR3 consists of 15 residues. CDR1 and CDR2 from the germline V gene are LGHDT and YNNKEL (reference sequence).

This clonotype was seen more than once but under ten times. The V and J genes are TRBV7-9 and TRBJ2-7; the match to TRBD1 covers 10 bases. The germline V gene has CDR1 SEHNR and CDR2 FQNEAQ (reference sequence). With 3 bases clipped from V and 7 bases from J, the junction kept 6 bases outside the gene matches. The CDR3 contains 14 residues. CDR3 sequence: CASSFGTGVEEQYF. CDR3 bases: TGTGCCAGCAGCTTTGGGACAGGGGTGGAAGAGCAGTACTTC.

Only a few counts were recorded for this clonotype. The chain uses TRBV27 and TRBJ1-4; D possibly corresponds to TRBD1 (5 bases). CDR3 length: 15 amino acids. V gave up 2 bases and J gave up 6 bases, with 13 bases separating them. Germline CDR1 reads MNHEY; CDR2 reads SMNVEV (reference sequence). The CDR3 loop reads CASSLLGGADEKLFF. The CDR3 DNA sequence: TGTGCCAGCAGTTTACTAGGCGGGGCTGATGAAAAACTGTTTTTT.

In the case of this clonotype: This may arise from a read error, as a much more abundant clone is one base away. The chain links TRBV12-3 or TRBV12-4 to TRBJ1-5, with unresolved D. Trimming removed 6 bases from V and 4 bases from J, with 4 bases in between. This CDR3 contains 11 residues. CDR3 region: CASSINQPQHF. The DNA of the CDR3 is TGTGCCAGCAGCATAAATCAGCCCCAGCATTTT.

CDR3 in DNA: TGCAGCGTTCCGGGGAACAATGAGCAGTTCTTC. It is translated as CSVPGNNEQFF. The rearrangement joins TRBV29-1 to TRBJ2-1, with D perhaps TRBD2 (5 bases). This CDR3 has 11 residues. V lost 5 bases to trimming and J lost 5 bases, with 7 bases between them. In germline, CDR1 is SQVTM, CDR2 ANQGSEA.

The chain joins TRBV7-6 to TRBJ1-2; 9 positions agree with TRBD1. Trimming at V came to 2 bases and at J to 1 base, leaving 17 bases not matched to a gene. The CDR3 has 20 residues. Germline V gene data show CDR1 as SGHVS and CDR2 as FNYEAQ. The CDR3 sequence is CASSLPLQPSGTGNNYGYTF. CDR3 nucleotides: TGTGCCAGCAGCTTACCGCTACAACCATCCGGGACAGGGAATAACTATGGCTACACCTTC.

This clonotype was observed at least ten times. The chain couples TRBV7-2 to TRBJ1-2; TRBD1 is a possible D gene (5 bases). Trimming took 5 bases from V and 5 from J, leaving 15 bases between them. Germline V gene lookup returns CDR1 SGHTA and CDR2 FQGNSA. This CDR3 is 14 amino acids long. The CDR3 loop is CASSIMGLGYGYTF. In DNA form, the CDR3 reads TGTGCCAGCAGCATCATGGGACTCGGATATGGCTACACCTTC.

This clonotype was counted many times. The gene calls are TRBV7-9 and TRBJ2-7, with D unresolved. The V gene lost 0 bases and the J gene lost 2 bases, with 5 bases spanning the gap. This CDR3 has 13 residues. Germline CDR1 is SEHNR and CDR2 is FQNEAQ (reference sequence). The CDR3 here is CASSLAPTYEQYV. Here the CDR3 DNA reads TGTGCCAGCAGCTTAGCCCCGACCTACGAGCAGTACGTC.

This clonotype was recorded a few times. The chain employs TRBV2 and TRBJ2-1; no definite D call. CDR1 is SNHLY and CDR2 is FYNNEI in the germline V gene. CDR3 length: 13 residues. V lost 7 bases, J lost 4 bases, and 11 bases lay in between. CDR3 DNA: TGTGCCAGCATGGGCCCCCCTTACAATGAGCAGTTCTTC. This translates into CASMGPPYNEQFF.

The chain combines TRBV15 with TRBJ2-1; 8 nucleotides agree with TRBD1. CDR3 length: 16 amino acids. The trim removed 1 base at V and 4 bases at J, leaving 6 bases unmatched. Germline V CDR1 and CDR2: LNHNV, YYDKDF (reference sequence). This CDR3 is CATSRGWTGIYNEQFF. CDR3 sequence (DNA): TGTGCCACCAGCAGAGGATGGACAGGGATTTACAATGAGCAGTTCTTC.

This clonotype occurred a few times. This chain uses TRBV10-3 with TRBJ1-1; D may be TRBD1 (5 bases). The length of the CDR3 is 15 residues. The germline gives CDR1 ENHRY, CDR2 SYGVKD. The V end was cut by 6 bases, the J end by 1 base, with 15 bases between. CDR3 DNA sequence: TGTGCCATCAGGGACCTCGGGGGGGGGAACACTGAAGCTTTCTTT. As protein: CAIRDLGGGNTEAFF.

This clonotype was counted a few times. This chain uses TRBV12-3 or TRBV12-4 with TRBJ2-1; 11 bases align to TRBD2. J was trimmed by 3 bases and V by 4 bases; bases with no gene match: 5. The CDR3 is 16 residues long. For the CDR3, the DNA is TGTGCCAGCAGTTCGACTAGCGGGGCCCTCTACAATGAGCAGTTCTTC. It codes for CASSSTSGALYNEQFF.

There are a few counts of this clonotype. The rearrangement joins TRBV11-3 to TRBJ2-1; D is perhaps TRBD2 (5 bases). With 5 bases removed from V and 3 bases from J, the gap between germline ends came to 14 bases. Germline V gene data show CDR1 as SGHNT and CDR2 as YENEEA. The CDR3 contains 15 residues. CDR3 sequence: CASSPERTGYNEQFF. The CDR3 nucleotides read TGTGCCAGCAGCCCAGAGAGGACTGGCTACAATGAGCAGTTCTTC. Full variable domain (rest looked up from reference TRBV11-3 and TRBJ2-1): EAGVVQSPRYKIIEKKQPVAFWCNPISGHNTLYWYLQNLGQGPELLIRYENEEAVDDSQLPKDRFSAERLKGVDSTLKIQPAELGDSAVYLCASSPERTGYNEQFFGPGTRLTVL.

This rearrangement joins TRBV19 to TRBJ1-4; D not resolved. The CDR3 spans 15 residues. Per the germline V gene, CDR1 is LNHDA and CDR2 is SQIVND (reference sequence). Deletions cut 9 bases from V and 1 base from J, with 15 bases between. As DNA, the CDR3 is TGTGCCAGCCGGATCCCCGGGAGAACTAATGAAAAACTGTTTTTT. Translated: CASRIPGRTNEKLFF.

V gene TRBV10-3 combines with J gene TRBJ2-7; weak D call: TRBD2 (5 bases). Trimming cost V 6 bases and J 3 bases, with 12 bases left between them. Germline V lookup: CDR1 ENHRY, CDR2 SYGVKD. The CDR3 length is 13 residues. The CDR3 here is CAIRTDGDYEQYF. CDR3 bases: TGTGCCATCAGGACCGACGGGGACTACGAGCAGTACTTC.

This chain links TRBV7-8 with TRBJ2-7, with 8 bases fitting TRBD1. J lost 3 bases, V lost 5 bases, and 18 bases had no gene match. The CDR3 is 18 residues long. CDR1 SGHVS and CDR2 FQNEAQ come from the germline V gene. This CDR3 reads CASSPPDRAYPPIYEQYF. In nucleotides, the CDR3 is TGTGCCAGCAGCCCCCCGGACAGGGCCTATCCCCCCATCTACGAGCAGTACTTC.

This chain links TRBV27 with TRBJ2-1, with D possibly being TRBD1 (5 bases). The CDR3 consists of 16 residues. V lost 2 bases and J lost 3, with 14 bases in between. Germline values: CDR1 MNHEY, CDR2 SMNVEV (reference sequence). The DNA for the CDR3 is TGTGCCAGCAGTTTAATCCAGGGAACAGGCTACAATGAGCAGTTCTTC. The encoded protein is CASSLIQGTGYNEQFF.

The chain is built from TRBV4-1 and TRBJ2-6, with a tentative D call TRBD1 (5 bases). There are 19 residues in the CDR3. Trimming left V 4 bases short and J 1 base short, with 20 bases between. CDR1 is MGHRA, CDR2 YSYEKL, per germline. CDR3 sequence: CASSPQGTRARSGANVLTF. The CDR3, as DNA: TGCGCCAGCAGCCCCCAAGGAACCAGGGCCAGGTCTGGGGCCAACGTCCTGACTTTC.

This clonotype was counted a few times. This sequence joins TRBV6-5 and TRBJ1-6, with unresolved D. CDR3 length: 19 residues. The V gene lost 11 bases and the J gene lost 0 bases, with 26 bases spanning the gap. Looked up from germline, CDR1 is MNHEY and CDR2 is SVGAGI. Here the CDR3 DNA reads TGTGCCCGCACCCCAACGGAGGGAGGTGGGAGCTCCTATAATTCACCCCTCCACTTT. This codes for CARTPTEGGGSSYNSPLHF.

The sample holds a few counts of this clonotype. The rearrangement links TRBV6-2 or TRBV6-3 to TRBJ2-3; 8 bases match TRBD1. J gave up 6 bases and V 6 bases, and 11 bases lay outside the gene matches. This CDR3 comprises 15 residues. Germline V gene lookup returns CDR1 MNHEY and CDR2 SVGEGT. The CDR3 protein is CASSSGTGLLDTQYF. The CDR3 DNA sequence: TGTGCCAGCAGCTCCGGGACAGGATTGCTCGATACGCAGTATTTT.

A few counts support this clonotype. The chain recombines TRBV2 with TRBJ1-2; D possibly corresponds to TRBD1 (5 bases). With 10 bases removed from V and 4 bases from J, the gap between germline ends came to 13 bases. Germline V gene lookup returns CDR1 SNHLY and CDR2 FYNNEI. The CDR3 totals 12 residues. CDR3 region: CANPGRPYGYTF. For the CDR3, the DNA is TGTGCCAACCCGGGACGGCCCTATGGCTACACCTTC. The variable domain in full, with the rest retrieved from reference TRBV2 and TRBJ1-2, is EPEVTQTPSHQVTQMGQEVILRCVPISNHLYFYWYRQILGQKVEFLVSFYNNEISEKSEIFDDQFSVERPDGSNFTLKIRSTKLEDSAMYFCANPGRPYGYTFGSGTRLTVV.

The J gene is TRBJ2-3, the V gene TRBV20-1, with D maybe TRBD2 (7 bases). Germline V gene lookup returns CDR1 DFQATT and CDR2 SNEGSKA (reference sequence). The CDR3 covers 15 residues. V shed 3 bases and J shed 2 bases, with 15 bases lying between them. The DNA of the CDR3 is TGCAGTGCTAGGGGGGGGGGCGTCAACACAGATACGCAGTATTTT. As protein: CSARGGGVNTDTQYF.

Here the CDR3 DNA reads TGTGCCAGCAGCTTCGGGACTAGCAACGAGCAGTACTTC. Translated: CASSFGTSNEQYF. The rearrangement joins TRBV11-2 to TRBJ2-7; 9 nucleotides agree with TRBD2. The J segment lost 5 bases and the V segment lost 3 bases, leaving 2 bases of the junction unmatched. Germline V gives CDR1 SGHAT, CDR2 FQNNGV. The CDR3 sequence is 13 residues long.